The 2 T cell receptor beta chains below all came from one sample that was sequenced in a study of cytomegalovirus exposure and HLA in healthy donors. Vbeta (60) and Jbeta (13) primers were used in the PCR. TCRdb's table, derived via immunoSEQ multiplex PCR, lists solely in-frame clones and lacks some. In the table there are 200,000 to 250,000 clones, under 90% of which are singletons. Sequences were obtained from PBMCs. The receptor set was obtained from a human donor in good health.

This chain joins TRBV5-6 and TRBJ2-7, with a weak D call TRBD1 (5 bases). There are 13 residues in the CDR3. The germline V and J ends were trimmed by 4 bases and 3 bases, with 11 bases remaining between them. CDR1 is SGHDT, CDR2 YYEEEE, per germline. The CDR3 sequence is CASSQRQNYEQYF. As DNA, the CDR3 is TGTGCCAGCAGCCAACGACAGAACTACGAGCAGTACTTC.

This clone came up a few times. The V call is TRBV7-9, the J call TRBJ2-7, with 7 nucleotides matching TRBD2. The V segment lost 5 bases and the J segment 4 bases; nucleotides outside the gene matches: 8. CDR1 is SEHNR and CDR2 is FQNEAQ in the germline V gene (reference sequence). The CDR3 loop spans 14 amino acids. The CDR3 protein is CASSPDGGLYEQYF. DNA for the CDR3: TGTGCCAGCAGCCCGGACGGGGGGTTATACGAGCAGTACTTC.